These T cell receptor beta chains were read from a single sample in a study of blood T cell repertoires in COVID-19. TCRdb keeps only in-frame clones here, not all; method: immunoSEQ multiplex PCR. Among about 45,000 clones, 85% to 95% were seen once, and the ten largest hold 4.5% to 7%. The sequenced material came from peripheral blood. The receptors come from a human donor in a cohort sampled during active COVID-19. The CDR3 runs from the conserved cysteine through the conserved F or W. D genes are given only for firm matches. For some rows the clone size is stated as once, few or many, or as a class when expanded; others skip it.

clone_size	v_call	j_call	d_call	cdr3_aa	cdr3_nt
-	TRBV4-3	TRBJ1-4	TRBD1	CASSLTHRGNEKLFF	TGCGCCAGCAGCCTTACTCACAGGGGTAATGAAAAACTGTTTTTT
-	TRBV2	TRBJ2-7	-	CASREQGSGSYEQYF	TGTGCCAGCAGGGAACAGGGATCCGGATCCTACGAGCAGTACTTC
few	TRBV4-2	TRBJ2-5	-	CASSPTGETETQYF	TGTGCCAGCAGCCCAACGGGGGAAACGGAGACCCAGTACTTC
-	TRBV7-3	TRBJ2-1	TRBD1	CASSFGQGSYNEQFF	TGTGCCAGCAGCTTCGGACAGGGGTCCTACAATGAGCAGTTCTTC
-	TRBV28	TRBJ2-7	TRBD1	CASSSTGTGSTYEQYF	TGTGCCAGCAGTTCGACCGGGACAGGGTCCACCTACGAGCAGTACTTC
-	TRBV20-1	TRBJ2-5	-	CSASNRLETQYF	TGCAGTGCTAGTAACAGGCTTGAGACCCAGTACTTC
-	TRBV30	TRBJ2-7	-	CAWAGSYEQYF	TGTGCCTGGGCAGGGTCCTACGAGCAGTACTTC
-	TRBV7-3	TRBJ2-2	TRBD2	CASSQQGLRNTGELFF	TGTGCCAGCAGCCAGCAGGGACTACGAAACACCGGGGAGCTGTTTTTT
-	TRBV5-4	TRBJ2-6	TRBD1	CASSRDSSSGANVLTF	TGTGCCAGCAGCCGGGACAGTTCCTCTGGGGCCAACGTCCTGACTTTC
-	TRBV19	TRBJ2-7	TRBD1	CASSRTGKNEQYF	TGTGCCAGTAGCCGGACAGGGAAAAACGAGCAGTACTTC
-	TRBV13	TRBJ1-1	-	CASSPTGTGNTEAFF	TGTGCCAGCAGCCCGACAGGCACGGGAAACACTGAAGCTTTCTTT
-	TRBV7-3	TRBJ2-7	TRBD2	CASSLSSGGLEKQYF	TGTGCCAGCAGCTTATCTAGCGGGGGCTTAGAGAAGCAGTACTTC
-	TRBV10-3	TRBJ2-5	-	CAISGGEETQYF	TGTGCCATCAGTGGGGGAGAAGAGACCCAGTACTTC
-	TRBV5-4	TRBJ2-2	TRBD1	CASSLASTGVSGELFF	TGTGCCAGCAGCTTGGCCTCGACAGGGGTATCCGGGGAGCTGTTTTTT
-	TRBV7-9	TRBJ1-4	TRBD1	CASSGSGTGANEKLFF	TGTGCCAGCAGCGGTTCCGGGACAGGCGCTAATGAAAAACTGTTTTTT
-	TRBV25-1	TRBJ1-1	TRBD1	CASSVSRGITEAFF	TGTGCCAGCAGTGTGAGCAGGGGGATCACTGAAGCTTTCTTT
-	TRBV4-2	TRBJ1-5	-	CASSQGGIRGSQPQHF	TGTGCCAGCAGCCAAGGGGGGATCCGGGGGAGTCAGCCCCAGCATTTT
-	TRBV4-2	TRBJ2-5	-	CASSQDRTRGETQYF	TGTGCCAGCAGCCAAGATAGGACTAGGGGGGAGACCCAGTACTTC
-	TRBV29-1	TRBJ2-7	TRBD1	CSDTDRGAYEQYF	TGCAGCGATACGGACAGGGGAGCCTACGAGCAGTACTTC
once	TRBV19	TRBJ2-3	TRBD2	CASTSGTYTDTQYF	TGTGCCAGTACTAGCGGGACTTACACAGATACGCAGTATTTT
few	TRBV29-1	TRBJ1-2	-	CSVVPRNRAYGYTF	TGCAGCGTTGTGCCCCGAAACAGGGCTTATGGCTACACCTTC
-	TRBV19	TRBJ2-2	TRBD1	CASSRGQVNTGELFF	TGTGCCAGTAGTAGGGGACAGGTCAACACCGGGGAGCTGTTTTTT
once	TRBV30	TRBJ2-2	-	CAWKFSTGELFF	TGTGCCTGGAAGTTTAGCACCGGGGAGCTGTTTTTT
-	TRBV7-9	TRBJ2-6	-	CASSPWTADLSGANVLTF	TGTGCCAGCAGCCCCTGGACAGCGGACCTCTCTGGGGCCAACGTCCTGACTTTC
once	TRBV18	TRBJ1-2	-	CASSQGSHGYTF	TGTGCCAGCTCCCAGGGTAGTCATGGCTACACCTTC
-	TRBV7-2	TRBJ2-1	-	CASSYQASRNEQFF	TGTGCCAGCAGCTACCAGGCTAGCAGGAATGAGCAGTTCTTC
-	TRBV27	TRBJ2-1	TRBD1	CASSSYLDRGTYNEQFF	TGTGCCAGCAGTTCTTATCTTGACAGGGGTACTTACAATGAGCAGTTCTTC
medium-sized	TRBV7-2	TRBJ2-1	TRBD1	CASSPTGYDEQFF	TGTGCCAGCAGCCCGACAGGGTACGATGAGCAGTTCTTC
-	TRBV19	TRBJ1-1	-	CASSIAFTGNTEAFF	TGTGCCAGTAGTATAGCCTTTACAGGGAACACTGAAGCTTTCTTT
-	TRBV7-9	TRBJ2-2	-	CASSIVGFTGELFF	TGTGCCAGCAGTATCGTCGGGTTCACCGGGGAGCTGTTTTTT
-	TRBV27	TRBJ1-2	-	CASSALQGIIRGYTF	TGTGCCAGCAGTGCACTCCAGGGTATTATTCGTGGCTACACCTTC
-	TRBV7-2	TRBJ2-3	TRBD2	CASSLRRGGPDTQYF	TGTGCCAGCAGCTTACGTCGGGGGGGCCCAGATACGCAGTATTTT
-	TRBV5-1	TRBJ2-5	TRBD1	CASSRQAPGQGGETQYF	TGCGCCAGCAGCCGTCAAGCACCGGGACAGGGGGGAGAGACCCAGTACTTC
-	TRBV4-1	TRBJ2-1	-	CASSQERNLRNEQFF	TGCGCCAGCAGCCAAGAAAGGAATCTGAGGAATGAGCAGTTCTTC
-	TRBV4-3	TRBJ1-6	-	CASSQDRGGSPLHF	TGCGCCAGCAGCCAAGACAGGGGTGGTTCACCCCTCCACTTT
-	TRBV18	TRBJ1-2	-	CASSPPQFHREFHGYTF	TGTGCCAGCTCACCACCCCAATTCCACAGGGAGTTCCATGGCTACACCTTC
once	TRBV3-1/TRBV3-2	TRBJ1-5	-	CASSLPFSNQPQHF	TGTGCCAGCAGCCTTCCGTTTAGCAATCAGCCCCAGCATTTT
few	TRBV7-2	TRBJ2-5	TRBD2	CASSLGRGGNQETQYF	TGTGCCAGCAGCTTAGGTCGCGGGGGGAACCAAGAGACCCAGTACTTC
-	TRBV5-6	TRBJ1-3	-	CASSPSPISGNTIYF	TGTGCCAGCAGCCCAAGTCCTATTTCCGGAAACACCATATATTTT
-	TRBV20-1	TRBJ1-6	-	CSASYGGGYNSPLHF	TGCAGTGCTAGTTACGGGGGTGGCTATAATTCACCCCTCCACTTT
-	TRBV30	TRBJ2-7	TRBD2	CAWSVGRLAGTYEQYF	TGTGCCTGGAGTGTAGGGCGACTAGCGGGTACCTACGAGCAGTACTTC
-	TRBV28	TRBJ2-4	TRBD1	CASSPTGGLSIQYF	TGTGCCAGCAGTCCCACAGGGGGCTTGAGCATTCAGTACTTC
-	TRBV15	TRBJ1-6	-	CATSRDLGSSYNSPLHF	TGTGCCACCAGCAGAGATCTGGGGAGCTCCTATAATTCACCCCTCCACTTT
-	TRBV2	TRBJ1-3	-	CASSVGRLSGNTIYF	TGTGCCAGCAGTGTTGGCAGGCTATCTGGAAACACCATATATTTT
-	TRBV6-5	TRBJ1-2	-	CASSLGTGTSGTF	TGTGCCAGCAGTTTGGGGACTGGGACTTCGGGAACCTTC
-	TRBV4-3	TRBJ2-1	-	CASSQDGGVLNEQFF	TGCGCCAGCAGCCAAGACGGGGGAGTGTTGAATGAGCAGTTCTTC
-	TRBV7-9	TRBJ2-7	TRBD2	CASTRLAGVYEQYF	TGTGCCAGCACCAGACTAGCGGGAGTGTACGAGCAGTACTTC
-	TRBV7-2	TRBJ2-7	-	CASSLLQGGAHEQYF	TGTGCCAGCAGCTTACTTCAGGGGGGAGCTCACGAGCAGTACTTC
few	TRBV6-5	TRBJ2-5	TRBD2	CASRRGTSGAETQYF	TGTGCCAGCAGGCGCGGGACTAGCGGGGCGGAGACCCAGTACTTC
-	TRBV19	TRBJ2-3	TRBD2	CASSTPLTSGSTDTQYF	TGTGCCAGTAGTACGCCCCTAACTAGCGGAAGCACAGATACGCAGTATTTT